A selection of T cell receptor beta chains follows, all from one sample in a study of blood T cell repertoires in COVID-19. Data came from immunoSEQ multiplex PCR; TCRdb stores just in-frame clones and leaves some out. This repertoire shows some 270,000 clones, around 86% found once; its top ten account for over 5.5%. Sequenced input: peripheral blood. The receptors were sampled from a woman at least 80 years old with COVID-19, enrolled during active disease. Both conserved end residues are part of each CDR3. Fields, in order: V gene, clone size, J gene, D gene, CDR3 DNA, CDR3 protein. A D gene is named only where the DNA matches it firmly. A clone size is listed for some rows: how often the clone was seen (once, few, many), or a class if it is expanded.

V: TRBV6-2/TRBV6-3; size: NA; J: TRBJ1-1; D: NA; DNA: TGTGCCAGCAGTTACTCTTCCGGGCGCCCGGGGACTGAAGCTTTCTTT; CDR3: CASSYSSGRPGTEAFF
V: TRBV4-2; size: NA; J: TRBJ1-3; D: NA; DNA: TGTGCCAGCAACCAAGATTCAGGGGCTGGAAACACCATATATTTT; CDR3: CASNQDSGAGNTIYF
V: TRBV2; size: NA; J: TRBJ2-5; D: TRBD2; DNA: TGTGCCAGCAGTAAAGAGCGGGGTCAAGAGACCCAGTACTTC; CDR3: CASSKERGQETQYF
V: TRBV20-1; size: NA; J: TRBJ1-2; D: NA; DNA: TGCAGTGCTGGGGCAGGGTATGGCTACACCTTC; CDR3: CSAGAGYGYTF
V: TRBV19; size: few; J: TRBJ2-1; D: NA; DNA: TGTGCCAGTAGTACCGGGTCGGAAGGTGGGGAGCAGTTCTTC; CDR3: CASSTGSEGGEQFF
V: TRBV9; size: NA; J: TRBJ2-2; D: TRBD2; DNA: TGTGCCAGCAGCCGTAGGGAGATTAGCGGGAGCGGCACCGGGGAGCTGTTTTTT; CDR3: CASSRREISGSGTGELFF
V: TRBV6-6; size: NA; J: TRBJ1-5; D: NA; DNA: TGTGCCAGCAGCGGGGGGGCGGGGAGCAATCAGCCCCAGCATTTT; CDR3: CASSGGAGSNQPQHF
V: TRBV6-6; size: NA; J: TRBJ2-2; D: NA; DNA: TGTGCCAGCAGTCGGGCGGGGGCCACCGGGGAGCTGTTTTTT; CDR3: CASSRAGATGELFF
V: TRBV3-1/TRBV3-2; size: NA; J: TRBJ1-4; D: NA; DNA: TGTGCCAGCAGCTATTCCGCGGGGGCAAGAGGTGAAAAACTGTTTTTT; CDR3: CASSYSAGARGEKLFF
V: TRBV5-5; size: once; J: TRBJ2-7; D: NA; DNA: TGTGCCAGCAGCTCTGCCGGGACAACTCACTACGAGCAGTACTTC; CDR3: CASSSAGTTHYEQYF
V: TRBV30; size: NA; J: TRBJ1-1; D: NA; DNA: TGTGCCTGGAGTTGGGGACAAACGAACACTGAAGCTTTCTTT; CDR3: CAWSWGQTNTEAFF
V: TRBV30; size: NA; J: TRBJ1-5; D: TRBD1; DNA: TGTGCCTGGAGCCGAGGGGGCGACCAGCCCCAGCATTTT; CDR3: CAWSRGGDQPQHF
V: TRBV28; size: NA; J: TRBJ1-3; D: TRBD1; DNA: TGTGCCAGCATCCCCAGGGGGCGCGGTGGAAACACCATATATTTT; CDR3: CASIPRGRGGNTIYF
V: TRBV27; size: NA; J: TRBJ2-3; D: NA; DNA: TGTGCCAGCAGTCGTGAGTTTGGCACAGATACGCAGTATTTT; CDR3: CASSREFGTDTQYF
V: TRBV28; size: NA; J: TRBJ1-2; D: NA; DNA: TGTGCCAGCCAACTATTGGGGGCAGCTAACTATGGCTACACCTTC; CDR3: CASQLLGAANYGYTF
V: TRBV27; size: NA; J: TRBJ2-1; D: TRBD2; DNA: TGTGCCAGCTGGCGGGGGGGCACCTACAATGAGCAGTTCTTC; CDR3: CASWRGGTYNEQFF
V: TRBV7-9; size: NA; J: TRBJ2-5; D: NA; DNA: TGTGCCAGCAGTAGACAGCCCCAAGAGACCCAGTACTTC; CDR3: CASSRQPQETQYF
V: TRBV13; size: NA; J: TRBJ2-3; D: NA; DNA: TGTGCCAGCAGCTTCACAGATGCGCAGTATTTT; CDR3: CASSFTDAQYF
V: TRBV4-2; size: once; J: TRBJ1-2; D: TRBD1; DNA: TGTGCCAGCAGACGGGACAGGGGTAACTATGGCTACACCTTC; CDR3: CASRRDRGNYGYTF
V: TRBV7-9; size: few; J: TRBJ1-1; D: NA; DNA: TGTGCCAGCAGCAATAATCAGGGCTCTGAAGCTTTCTTT; CDR3: CASSNNQGSEAFF
V: TRBV6-6; size: few; J: TRBJ2-7; D: NA; DNA: TGTGCCAGCAGTTACCTAGTCTCCTACGAGCAGTACTTC; CDR3: CASSYLVSYEQYF
V: TRBV7-2; size: few; J: TRBJ1-4; D: NA; DNA: TGTGCCAGCAGCCCACAGCCGACTAATGAAAAACTGTTTTTT; CDR3: CASSPQPTNEKLFF
V: TRBV5-3; size: NA; J: TRBJ1-5; D: NA; DNA: TGTGCCAGAAGCTTGGGACAGCGGGATAATCAGCCCCAGCATTTT; CDR3: CARSLGQRDNQPQHF
V: TRBV5-8; size: NA; J: TRBJ2-5; D: TRBD1; DNA: TGTGCCAGCAGCTTGGTTGCGGGGACAGGGGTCCGAGAGACCCAGTACTTC; CDR3: CASSLVAGTGVRETQYF
V: TRBV7-8; size: NA; J: TRBJ2-2; D: NA; DNA: TGTGCCAGCAGCTTCGCAGGGTGGACCGGGGAGCTGTTTTTT; CDR3: CASSFAGWTGELFF
V: TRBV7-2; size: many; J: TRBJ1-2; D: TRBD1; DNA: TGTGCCAGCAGCATCGGGACAGGAGGCGGCTATGGCTACACCTTC; CDR3: CASSIGTGGGYGYTF
V: TRBV19; size: NA; J: TRBJ1-2; D: NA; DNA: TGTGCCAGTAGTCAGGATTTCAGGGAAAACTATGGCTACACCTTC; CDR3: CASSQDFRENYGYTF